These T cell receptor beta chains were read from a single sample in a study of cytomegalovirus exposure and HLA in healthy donors. Clones were sequenced by immunoSEQ multiplex PCR, and TCRdb holds only the in-frame ones, with some missing. The sample lists about 99,000 clones, roughly 80% occurring once. The source material was PBMCs. Receptors were obtained from a woman aged 40 to 55 in good health and CMV-seronegative. Each CDR3 is given with its conserved first and last residue. A D gene is named only where the DNA matches it firmly. Size is stated for part of the rows, as once, few or many counts, or as a class when the clone is expanded.

clone size: -
D gene: TRBD1
J gene: TRBJ2-5
V gene: TRBV27
CDR3 protein: CASSRDRVFYQYF
CDR3 DNA: TGTGCCAGCAGCCGGGACAGGGTCTTCTACCAGTACTTC

clone size: -
D gene: TRBD1
J gene: TRBJ1-2
V gene: TRBV19
CDR3 protein: CASSKAIRTGGFGGYTF
CDR3 DNA: TGTGCCAGTTCCAAGGCGATAAGAACAGGGGGCTTCGGAGGCTACACCTTC

clone size: -
D gene: TRBD2
J gene: TRBJ2-7
V gene: TRBV28
CDR3 protein: CASGRLAGGSEQYF
CDR3 DNA: TGTGCCAGCGGGAGACTAGCGGGAGGTTCCGAGCAGTACTTC

clone size: -
D gene: TRBD1
J gene: TRBJ1-1
V gene: TRBV2
CDR3 protein: CASTPQGGNTEAFF
CDR3 DNA: TGTGCCAGCACACCGCAGGGGGGGAACACTGAAGCTTTCTTT

clone size: -
D gene: TRBD1
J gene: TRBJ2-1
V gene: TRBV11-2
CDR3 protein: CASSIQGVSYNEQFF
CDR3 DNA: TGTGCCAGCAGCATCCAGGGGGTCTCCTACAATGAGCAGTTCTTC

clone size: once
D gene: TRBD1
J gene: TRBJ2-6
V gene: TRBV19
CDR3 protein: CASSIGQGVSGANVLTF
CDR3 DNA: TGTGCCAGTAGTATCGGGCAGGGGGTCTCTGGGGCCAACGTCCTGACTTTC

clone size: -
D gene: TRBD1
J gene: TRBJ1-1
V gene: TRBV27
CDR3 protein: CASSFLGGAATEAFF
CDR3 DNA: TGTGCCAGCAGTTTCCTAGGGGGCGCCGCCACTGAAGCTTTCTTT

clone size: once
D gene: TRBD2
J gene: TRBJ2-5
V gene: TRBV2
CDR3 protein: CASSRTSGQETQYF
CDR3 DNA: TGTGCCAGCAGTCGGACTAGCGGACAAGAGACCCAGTACTTC

clone size: -
D gene: TRBD2
J gene: TRBJ2-5
V gene: TRBV4-2
CDR3 protein: CASSREGTSGPQETQYF
CDR3 DNA: TGTGCCAGCAGCCGGGAGGGGACTAGCGGTCCTCAAGAGACCCAGTACTTC

clone size: -
D gene: -
J gene: TRBJ1-3
V gene: TRBV4-3
CDR3 protein: CASSQGEGTGNTIYF
CDR3 DNA: TGCGCCAGCAGCCAGGGCGAGGGTACCGGAAACACCATATATTTT